This T cell receptor beta chain is drawn from a study of cytomegalovirus exposure and HLA in healthy donors. After removal of 1 base from V and 1 base from J, the junction contained 6 bases not matched to a gene. CDR3 length equals 18 residues. Germline CDR1 reads SGHTA; CDR2 reads FQGNSA. With 60 Vbeta and 13 Jbeta primers, the PCR was carried out. Repertoires were generated with immunoSEQ multiplex PCR, while TCRdb's copy carries only in-frame clones and drops some. Among 100,000 to 150,000 clones listed, approximately 85% were seen once. Notes on the study in general: In a later analysis, HLA-associated beta chains showed higher expansion and lower generation probabilities than comparable chains. No immune exposure information besides CMV serostatus was available.

For this clone: The antigen remains undetermined.

This chain uses TRBV7-2 with TRBJ2-5, with 13 positions matching TRBD2. The specimen sequenced was PBMCs. This clonotype was obtained from a boy younger than 18 in good health and CMV-seronegative. In DNA, the CDR3 is TGTGCCAGCAGCTTAGTACTAGCGGGGGGGGGTACCCAAGAGACCCAGTACTTC. The encoded protein is CASSLVLAGGGTQETQYF. Complete variable domain (other parts from reference TRBV7-2 and TRBJ2-5): GAGVSQSPSNKVTEKGKDVELRCDPISGHTALYWYRQSLGQGLEFLIYFQGNSAPDKSGLPSDRFSAERTGGSVSTLTIQRTQQEDSAVYLCASSLVLAGGGTQETQYFGPGTRLLVL.